The 4 T cell receptor beta chains listed next were all sequenced from one sample in a study of cytomegalovirus exposure and HLA in healthy donors. The PCR had 60 Vbeta and 13 Jbeta primers. Measured with immunoSEQ multiplex PCR; TCRdb has only the in-frame clones, and not every one. The table for this sample gives about 200,000 clones. Sequenced input: PBMCs. The source of these receptors is a man aged 25 to 40 in good health and CMV-seronegative.

The CDR3 DNA reads as TGCGCCAGCAGAGGCGGTCCCGACACAGATACGCAGTATTTT. Translation gives CASRGGPDTDTQYF. The chain combines TRBV5-1 with TRBJ2-3, with D uncertain. The CDR3 consists of 14 residues. CDR1 and CDR2 from the germline V gene are SGHRS and YFSETQ. Trimming took off 5 bases at V and 2 bases at J, with 12 bases between the two ends.

The rearrangement joins TRBV30 to TRBJ2-5, with 11 bases aligning to TRBD2. Gene TRBJ2-7 matches the end of the DNA better, so the J call may be wrong. From germline, CDR1 is GTSNPN and CDR2 SVGIG (reference sequence). The CDR3 length is 14 residues. The CDR3 DNA reads TGTGCCTGGAGCGGACTAGCGGGTGCCTACGAGCAGTACTTC. Translation: CAWSGLAGAYEQYF.

The chain has TRBV11-2 and TRBJ2-2; possible D gene TRBD2, 5 bases. Germline V gives CDR1 SGHAT, CDR2 FQNNGV. The CDR3 totals 16 residues. Trimming pared 4 bases from V and 4 bases from J, leaving 16 bases between. The CDR3 nucleotides are TGTGCCAGCAGCTCGACGATACTAGTTATCACCGGGGAGCTGTTTTTT. Translated: CASSSTILVITGELFF. The full variable domain, with the rest looked up from reference TRBV11-2 and TRBJ2-2, is EAGVAQSPRYKIIEKRQSVAFWCNPISGHATLYWYQQILGQGPKLLIQFQNNGVVDDSQLPKDRFSAERLKGVDSTLKIQPAKLEDSAVYLCASSSTILVITGELFFGEGSRLTVL.

The chain has TRBV4-3 and TRBJ1-4; TRBD1 aligns across 9 bases. The CDR3 has 16 amino acids. Germline CDR1 and CDR2: LGHNA and YSLEER. The junction had 9 bases not matched to a gene; V was cut back by 3 bases and J by 7 bases. The CDR3 nucleotides are TGCGCCAGCAGCCAGAATTCACAGGGGGCCGTTGAAAAACTGTTTTTT. Encoded protein: CASSQNSQGAVEKLFF.